This record covers a single T cell receptor beta chain. Its antigen is not identified. Incorporated into the TCR beta cDNA libraries were unique molecular identifiers, which served to reduce PCR and sequencing biases. With about 0.95 to 11 million T cells as the source, 540,000 or so cDNA molecules resulted. A single record per CDR3 protein comes from TCRdb applying MiXCR to the PCR reads. The top ten hold approximately 7.1% of the sample, which has roughly 400,000 distinct CDR3 sequences, approximately 39% seen once. CDR1 DFQATT and CDR2 SNEGSKA come from the germline V gene (reference sequence). Trimming removed 5 bases at V and 0 bases at J, with 5 bases between. The CDR3 length is 11 residues. These data belong to a study of post-analysis software for immune sequencing data. The wider study: Relapsing-remitting, secondary progressive and progressive-relapsing multiple sclerosis courses were included.

The study, taken as a whole, reports: A few TRBV segments, TRBV5-6, TRBV5-1 and TRBV20-1 among them, were found more frequent in patients than controls. When the samples were clustered directly with F measure, those that had been prepared in the same batch showed strong co-clustering. Significantly lower normalized Chao1 diversity was found in patients with multiple sclerosis relative to controls.

Material: blood. The source of this sequence is a girl aged 2 to 10 with multiple sclerosis. This chain connects TRBV20-1 to TRBJ2-7; D unclear. The CDR3 protein is CSAANSYEQYF. CDR3 DNA sequence: TGCAGTGCTGCGAACTCCTACGAGCAGTACTTC.